Listed below are T cell receptor beta chains from one sample, sequenced in a study of T-cell memory formation after mild COVID-19. TCRdb re-called the 5' RACE reads through MiXCR, storing one row per CDR3 protein. Of hundreds of thousands of distinct CDR3 sequences listed, over 25% were seen once; the top ten hold roughly 14%. Sequencing was carried out using PBMCs or a T cell subset sorted from them (not recorded which). The receptor set was obtained from an adult woman who had mild COVID-19 (a few samples of this study predate the infection). Cell type and time point are not known. Both conserved end residues are part of each CDR3.

len: 13; v_gene: TRBV19; CDR3aa: CALRGANTGELFF
len: 15; v_gene: TRBV5-1; CDR3aa: CASSLVQMDNYGYTF
len: 14; v_gene: TRBV20-1; CDR3aa: CSARVSGGAATQYF
len: 16; v_gene: TRBV5-4; CDR3aa: CASREMAGQSPYEQYF
len: 16; v_gene: TRBV6-6; CDR3aa: CASSYIQGRGNQPQHF
len: 15; v_gene: TRBV19; CDR3aa: CASTLSRGDDQPQHF
len: 15; v_gene: TRBV11-2; CDR3aa: CASSPRGSGVYEQYF
len: 15; v_gene: TRBV5-4; CDR3aa: CASSPGQGSAYEQYF
len: 15; v_gene: TRBV20-1; CDR3aa: CSARTGGPLRYGYTF
len: 15; v_gene: TRBV5-1; CDR3aa: CASSVGQPNQETQYF
len: 12; v_gene: TRBV29-1; CDR3aa: CSVEDRGPGAFF
len: 15; v_gene: TRBV15; CDR3aa: CATSRVRGLYNEQFF
len: 16; v_gene: TRBV7-2; CDR3aa: CASSPGTSGVAYEQYF
len: 13; v_gene: TRBV10-3; CDR3aa: CATRDSTQETQYF
len: 13; v_gene: TRBV2; CDR3aa: CASTGAENTEAFF
len: 15; v_gene: TRBV6-5; CDR3aa: CASSYVRGATDTQYF
len: 14; v_gene: TRBV20-1; CDR3aa: CSARGQGASYGYTF
len: 14; v_gene: TRBV9; CDR3aa: CASSVWAGANVLTF
len: 14; v_gene: TRBV5-1; CDR3aa: CASSRASGTNEQFF
len: 17; v_gene: TRBV6-5; CDR3aa: CASSYPRTSGRDNEQFF
len: 12; v_gene: TRBV6-2/TRBV6-3; CDR3aa: CATSKLVYEQYF
len: 15; v_gene: TRBV7-6; CDR3aa: CASSLGAQWKETQYF
len: 13; v_gene: TRBV12-3/TRBV12-4; CDR3aa: CAIGGDSYNEQFF
len: 15; v_gene: TRBV20-1; CDR3aa: CSARARGVVANEQFF
len: 14; v_gene: TRBV27; CDR3aa: CASSPGLAPDTQYF
len: 15; v_gene: TRBV30; CDR3aa: CAWSVPSGSNHEQYF
len: 17; v_gene: TRBV4-2; CDR3aa: CASSQDASRTGWETQYF
len: 14; v_gene: TRBV29-1; CDR3aa: CSVATLTGGYGYTF
len: 15; v_gene: TRBV6-1; CDR3aa: CASSEMAGRHQPQHF
len: 14; v_gene: TRBV11-1; CDR3aa: CASSLGLATYEQYF
len: 12; v_gene: TRBV9; CDR3aa: CASSVERNTIYF
len: 13; v_gene: TRBV5-3; CDR3aa: CARSLDREYEQFF
len: 14; v_gene: TRBV6-5; CDR3aa: CASARAGQPYEQYF
len: 14; v_gene: TRBV12-3/TRBV12-4; CDR3aa: CASSFGLYNSPLHF
len: 12; v_gene: TRBV12-3/TRBV12-4; CDR3aa: CASSFRYTEQYF
len: 16; v_gene: TRBV9; CDR3aa: CASSNGLAGVSETQYF
len: 12; v_gene: TRBV7-9; CDR3aa: CASSSGLAEQFF
len: 16; v_gene: TRBV6-5; CDR3aa: CASSYSGTPGDSPLHF
len: 15; v_gene: TRBV11-2; CDR3aa: CASSGLTRDSYGYTF
len: 15; v_gene: TRBV27; CDR3aa: CASRRVIVLHYGYTF
len: 15; v_gene: TRBV4-1; CDR3aa: CASSQESRDSYEQYF
len: 14; v_gene: TRBV30; CDR3aa: CAWSDRGGTRRAFF
len: 13; v_gene: TRBV3-1; CDR3aa: CASSHGASGELFF
len: 13; v_gene: TRBV12-3/TRBV12-4; CDR3aa: CASSPDRDHGYTF
len: 19; v_gene: TRBV5-1; CDR3aa: CASSRSGTSGGANTGELFF
len: 16; v_gene: TRBV7-2; CDR3aa: CASSSAIMCGAYEQYF
len: 13; v_gene: TRBV27; CDR3aa: CASSPHRDPRAFF
len: 15; v_gene: TRBV12-3/TRBV12-4; CDR3aa: CASSLLLEAGSFYTF
len: 15; v_gene: TRBV6-2/TRBV6-3; CDR3aa: CASRHTGRGNHEQYF
len: 15; v_gene: TRBV14; CDR3aa: CASSQNGGPNTEAFF
len: 11; v_gene: TRBV27; CDR3aa: CASSSSGELFF
len: 16; v_gene: TRBV3-1; CDR3aa: CASSHLQGGPYNEQFF
len: 14; v_gene: TRBV3-1; CDR3aa: CASSWTRVSYEQYF